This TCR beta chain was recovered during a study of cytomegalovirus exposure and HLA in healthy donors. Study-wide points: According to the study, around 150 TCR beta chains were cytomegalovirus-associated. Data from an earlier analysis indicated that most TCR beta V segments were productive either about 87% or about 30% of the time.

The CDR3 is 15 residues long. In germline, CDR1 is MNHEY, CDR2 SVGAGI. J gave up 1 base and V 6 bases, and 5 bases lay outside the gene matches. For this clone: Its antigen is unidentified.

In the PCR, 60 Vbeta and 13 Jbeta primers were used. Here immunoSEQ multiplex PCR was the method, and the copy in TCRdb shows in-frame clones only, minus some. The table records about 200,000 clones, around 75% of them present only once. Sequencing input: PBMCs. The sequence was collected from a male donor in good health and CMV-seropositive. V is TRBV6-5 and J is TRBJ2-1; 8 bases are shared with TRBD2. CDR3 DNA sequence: TGTGCCAGCAGCCTAAGCGGGAGATCCTACAATGAGCAGTTCTTC. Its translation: CASSLSGRSYNEQFF.